This entry concerns a single T cell receptor (beta chain). As yet, its antigen is unknown. The sample comes from a study of cytomegalovirus exposure and HLA in healthy donors. Whole-study results and caveats: According to reports, the classifier identified cytomegalovirus status with high specificity and sensitivity. Sequencing artifact likely explains a cluster of highly shared sequence variants.

PCR involved 60 Vbeta and 13 Jbeta primers. The assay was immunoSEQ multiplex PCR, and TCRdb's table has in-frame clones only and misses some. The sample records 160,000 or so clones, about three quarters being singletons. The CDR3 extends over 15 amino acids. Trimming took 2 bases from V and 7 from J; bases not matched to a gene: 5. Germline CDR1 MNHEY, CDR2 SMNVEV (reference sequence). This clonotype was sampled from a woman aged 25 to 39 in good health and CMV-seronegative. This rearrangement joins TRBV27 to TRBJ2-3, with TRBD1 matching 11 bases. The material sequenced was PBMCs. The CDR3 nucleotides are TGTGCCAGCAGTTTAACCGGGACAGGGGGTTATACGCAGTATTTT. Residues: CASSLTGTGGYTQYF.